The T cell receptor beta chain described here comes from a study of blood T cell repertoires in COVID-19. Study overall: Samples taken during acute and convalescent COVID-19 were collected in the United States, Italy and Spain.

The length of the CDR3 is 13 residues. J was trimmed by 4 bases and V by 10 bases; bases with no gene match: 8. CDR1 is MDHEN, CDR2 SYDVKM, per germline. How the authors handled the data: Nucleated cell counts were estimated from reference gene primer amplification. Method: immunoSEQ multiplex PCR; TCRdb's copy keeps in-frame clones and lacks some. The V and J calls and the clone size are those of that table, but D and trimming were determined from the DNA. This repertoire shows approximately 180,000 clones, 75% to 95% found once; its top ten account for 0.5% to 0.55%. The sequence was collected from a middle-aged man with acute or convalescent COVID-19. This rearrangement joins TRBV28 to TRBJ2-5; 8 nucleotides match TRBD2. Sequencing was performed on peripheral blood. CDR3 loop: CATLAGGRETQYF. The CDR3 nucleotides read TGTGCCACCCTGGCGGGGGGTCGAGAGACCCAGTACTTC. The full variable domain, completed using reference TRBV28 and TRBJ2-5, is DVKVTQSSRYLVKRTGEKVFLECVQDMDHENMFWYRQDPGLGLRLIYFSYDVKMKEKGDIPEGYSVSREKKERFSLILESASTNQTSMYLCATLAGGRETQYFGPGTRLLVL.